These 21 T cell receptor beta chains originate from one sample sequenced in a study of T cell responses to AZD1222 COVID-19 vaccine. Clones were sequenced by immunoSEQ multiplex PCR, and TCRdb holds only the in-frame ones, with some missing. The table includes about 86,000 clones, almost 90% detected once. The starting material was peripheral blood, obtained on day 0 of MenACWY control vaccination. These receptors originate from an adult in good health.

The rearrangement uses TRBV19 and TRBJ2-2, with D uncertain. The CDR3 has 14 amino acids. Germline assignment: CDR1 LNHDA and CDR2 SQIVND (reference sequence). V lost 5 bases, J lost 6 bases, and 13 bases lay in between. This CDR3 is CASSPTGFSGELFF. CDR3 DNA sequence: TGTGCCAGTAGTCCCACCGGGTTTTCCGGGGAGCTGTTTTTT.

This clone showed up just once. CDR3 coding DNA: TGTGCCACCAGTGAATCCACAGGGGTGGGGTCTGGGGCCAACGTCCTGACTTTC. It encodes CATSESTGVGSGANVLTF. The chain carries TRBV24-1 and TRBJ2-6; 7 bases are a match to TRBD1. The CDR3 extends over 18 amino acids. Per germline, CDR1 KGHDR and CDR2 SFDVKD. The V and J ends lost 4 bases and 1 base, in that order; junction bases with no gene match: 9.

The chain recombines TRBV19 with TRBJ1-3; D is possibly TRBD1 (5 bases). With 5 bases removed from V and 0 bases from J, the gap between germline ends came to 14 bases. CDR3 length: 16 residues. Germline values: CDR1 LNHDA, CDR2 SQIVND (reference sequence). The CDR3 here is CASSANPGTSGNTIYF. CDR3 nucleotide sequence: TGTGCCAGTAGTGCAAACCCAGGGACCTCTGGAAACACCATATATTTT.

This sequence joins TRBV6-5 and TRBJ2-3; D may correspond to TRBD1 or TRBD2 (5 bases each). This CDR3 has 13 amino acids. Trimming took 6 bases from V and 4 from J, leaving 11 bases between them. Germline lookup yields CDR1 MNHEY and CDR2 SVGAGI. The CDR3 is CASRNRGADTQYF. CDR3 sequence (DNA): TGTGCCAGCAGGAATAGAGGGGCAGATACGCAGTATTTT.

The rearrangement links TRBV5-1 to TRBJ1-5, with 10 bases lining up with TRBD1. The junction had 3 bases not matched to a gene; V was cut back by 0 bases and J by 9 bases. This CDR3 contains 14 residues. Germline lookup yields CDR1 SGHRS and CDR2 YFSETQ. The CDR3, as DNA: TGCGCCAGCAGCTTGGAAGGACAGGGGGTGCCCCAGCATTTT. This translates into CASSLEGQGVPQHF.

The chain couples TRBV19 to TRBJ2-3, with 7 positions matching TRBD1. CDR3 size: 14 residues. Germline CDR1 reads LNHDA; CDR2 reads SQIVND (reference sequence). The J segment lost 2 bases and the V segment lost 3 bases, leaving 2 bases of the junction unmatched. Here the CDR3 DNA reads TGTGCCAGTAGTATTACAGGGGACACAGATACGCAGTATTTT. Translation gives CASSITGDTDTQYF.

This sequence joins TRBV19 and TRBJ1-1, with 9 nucleotides matching TRBD1. In germline, CDR1 is LNHDA, CDR2 SQIVND (reference sequence). The CDR3 sequence is 14 residues long. The J segment lost 4 bases and the V segment lost 5 bases, leaving 5 bases of the junction unmatched. The CDR3 sequence: CASSVTGGLTEAFF. The CDR3 DNA follows: TGTGCCAGTAGTGTGACAGGGGGTCTCACTGAAGCTTTCTTT.

This chain uses TRBV10-3 with TRBJ1-2; D unclear. Per germline, CDR1 ENHRY and CDR2 SYGVKD. CDR3 length: 14 amino acids. V was pared by 8 bases and J by 4 bases, with 17 bases between. This CDR3 reads CAIAGEGLSYGYTF. The CDR3 DNA reads as TGTGCCATCGCTGGGGAAGGGTTGAGCTATGGCTACACCTTC.

The V call is TRBV5-1, the J call TRBJ2-7, with unresolved D. Trimming took off 0 bases at V and 2 bases at J, with 12 bases between the two ends. This CDR3 contains 15 residues. The germline gives CDR1 SGHRS, CDR2 YFSETQ. CDR3 loop: CASSLVPQAPYEQYF. The CDR3 DNA reads TGCGCCAGCAGCTTGGTTCCGCAGGCCCCCTACGAGCAGTACTTC. The whole variable domain, filled in from reference TRBV5-1 and TRBJ2-7, reads KAGVTQTPRYLIKTRGQQVTLSCSPISGHRSVSWYQQTPGQGLQFLFEYFSETQRNKGNFPGRFSGRQFSNSRSEMNVSTLELGDSALYLCASSLVPQAPYEQYFGPGTRLTVT.

The gene calls are TRBV3-1 (or the pseudogene TRBV3-2) and TRBJ2-5, with D hard to call. V was cut by 1 base and J by 1 base, with 10 bases left in between. The CDR3 totals 15 residues. Germline lookup yields CDR1 LGHDT and CDR2 YNNKEL (reference sequence). CDR3 sequence reads: CASSQVPAPQETQYF. As DNA, the CDR3 is TGTGCCAGCAGCCAAGTCCCGGCTCCCCAAGAGACCCAGTACTTC.

The chain employs TRBV9 and TRBJ2-7; maybe TRBD1 (5 bases). Deletions cut 0 bases from V and 3 bases from J, with 10 bases between. This CDR3 comprises 14 residues. In germline, CDR1 is SGDLS, CDR2 YYNGEE. Here the CDR3 DNA reads TGTGCCAGCAGCGTAGGTGGGGCAGACTACGAGCAGTACTTC. Amino acids: CASSVGGADYEQYF.

The genes are TRBV7-9 and TRBJ1-4; TRBD1 aligns across 9 bases. J gave up 7 bases and V 5 bases, and 5 bases lay outside the gene matches. The CDR3 contains 14 residues. Germline assignment: CDR1 SEHNR and CDR2 FQNEAQ (reference sequence). For the CDR3, the DNA is TGTGCCAGCAGCCTTAGGACAGGGGCTGAAAAACTGTTTTTT. The encoded protein is CASSLRTGAEKLFF.

The chain recombines TRBV30 with TRBJ2-3, with TRBD2 matching 9 bases. CDR1 is GTSNPN, CDR2 SVGIG, per germline (reference sequence). The CDR3 runs 15 residues. V lost 2 bases to trimming and J lost 3 bases; unmatched junction nucleotides: 6. The CDR3 DNA is TGTGCCTGGAGTCCCCTTAGCGGGGGAACAGATACGCAGTATTTT. Translation gives CAWSPLSGGTDTQYF.

This chain joins TRBV3-1 (or the pseudogene TRBV3-2) and TRBJ1-2; 9 bases match TRBD1. There are 16 residues in the CDR3. Germline lookup yields CDR1 LGHDT and CDR2 YNNKEL (reference sequence). The J segment lost 1 base and the V segment lost 5 bases, leaving 8 bases of the junction unmatched. The CDR3 loop reads CASSVRDREVNYGYTF. CDR3 nucleotides: TGTGCCAGCAGCGTCCGGGACAGGGAGGTTAACTATGGCTACACCTTC.

The chain joins TRBV24-1 to TRBJ2-7; either TRBD1 or TRBD2 may fit D (5 bases each). Per germline, CDR1 KGHDR and CDR2 SFDVKD. The CDR3 runs 15 residues. Trimming removed 3 bases from V and 4 bases from J, with 15 bases in between. CDR3 loop: CATSDARDPQYEQYF. DNA for the CDR3: TGTGCCACCAGTGATGCCCGGGACCCTCAGTACGAGCAGTACTTC.

The chain uses TRBV18 and TRBJ2-3, with 13 bases that match TRBD2. The V and J ends lost 2 bases and 6 bases, in that order; junction bases with no gene match: 2. CDR1 KGHSH and CDR2 LQKENI come from the germline V gene. This CDR3 comprises 15 residues. The CDR3 nucleotides read TGTGCCAGCTCACCATGGACTAGCGGGGGTGATACGCAGTATTTT. The encoded protein is CASSPWTSGGDTQYF.

This chain joins TRBV2 and TRBJ2-1; D may be TRBD1 or TRBD2 (5 bases each). With 6 bases removed from V and 3 bases from J, the gap between germline ends came to 6 bases. This CDR3 spans 12 amino acids. Per the germline V gene, CDR1 is SNHLY and CDR2 is FYNNEI. DNA of the CDR3: TGTGCCAGCAGGGGGGACTACAATGAGCAGTTCTTC. Translation gives CASRGDYNEQFF.

This rearrangement joins TRBV6-6 to TRBJ1-3; the D gene is possibly TRBD1 (6 bases). CDR1 MNHNY and CDR2 SVGAGI come from the germline V gene (reference sequence). CDR3 length: 15 amino acids. V lost 2 bases, J lost 4 bases, and 12 bases lay in between. CDR3 coding DNA: TGTGCCAGCAGTTACGATGGGGGCGCGGGAAACACCATATATTTT. Protein product: CASSYDGGAGNTIYF.

This rearrangement joins TRBV6-2 or TRBV6-3 to TRBJ1-1; the D is unclear. V was trimmed by 1 base and J by 1 base, leaving 1 base between them. The CDR3 has 12 residues. Germline values: CDR1 MNHEY, CDR2 SVGEGT. CDR3 DNA sequence: TGTGCCAGCAGTTACTGGAACACTGAAGCTTTCTTT. Protein product: CASSYWNTEAFF.

In its sample, this clone was seen once. This chain links TRBV5-5 with TRBJ1-2; possibly TRBD1 for D (6 bases). Trimming removed 0 bases from V and 4 bases from J, with 16 bases in between. This CDR3 comprises 16 residues. Germline V gene data show CDR1 as SGHKS and CDR2 as YYEKEE (reference sequence). The CDR3 loop is CASSLAGQSNLYGYTF. Written as DNA, the CDR3 is TGTGCCAGCAGCTTGGCAGGACAGTCGAACCTCTATGGCTACACCTTC.

The chain recombines TRBV30 with TRBJ1-1; D unresolved. The ends were cut back, 0 bases at V and 5 bases at J, with 16 bases in the middle. The CDR3 totals 15 residues. CDR1 and CDR2 (germline): GTSNPN, SVGIG (reference sequence). Here the CDR3 DNA reads TGTGCCTGGAGTGTACCGTCCAAGATAGGTACTGAAGCTTTCTTT. The encoded protein is CAWSVPSKIGTEAFF.